These 15 T cell receptor beta chains were sequenced from one sample in a study of shared clonotypes between healthy human individuals. The method was immunoSEQ multiplex PCR; TCRdb's version includes in-frame clones alone and lacks a portion of them. The repertoire holds approximately 470,000 clones, with about 72% as singletons. Sample: PBMCs. The receptors derive from a woman aged 40 to 49 in good health. Some clones in this sample may be carry-over from other donors' samples.

The V and J genes are TRBV4-3 and TRBJ2-4; D is perhaps TRBD2 (5 bases). The CDR3 consists of 15 residues. Germline V gene sequence: CDR1 LGHNA, CDR2 YSLEER. The germline V and J ends were trimmed by 2 bases and 6 bases, with 14 bases remaining between them. In DNA form, the CDR3 reads TGCGCCAGCAGCCAAACCCGGGGTGCGGGAAACATTCAGTACTTC. Translated: CASSQTRGAGNIQYF.

Concerning this clone: One junction end disagrees with the germline gene, perhaps due to a read error. The rearrangement links TRBV7-9 to TRBJ2-1; 9 positions match TRBD2. CDR3 length: 15 amino acids. The germline V gene has CDR1 SEHNR and CDR2 FQNEAQ (reference sequence). The CDR3 DNA is TGCGCCAGCAGCCCTAGCGGGACCCAGGCTAATGAGCAGTTCTTC. Residues: CASSPSGTQANEQFF.

As to this clone: With a much larger clone just one base away, this may be a read error. The gene calls are TRBV29-1 and TRBJ2-1, with D perhaps matching TRBD2 (5 bases). The CDR3 has 11 residues. Deletions cut 7 bases from V and 9 bases from J, with 13 bases between. The germline V gene encodes CDR1 SQVTM and CDR2 ANQGSEA. The CDR3 DNA sequence: TGCAGCGCCTCTCCTGGGAGTGAGCAGTTCTTC. It encodes CSASPGSEQFF.

This clone was seen a single time. This chain links TRBV7-8 with TRBJ2-7; D ambiguous. CDR1 is SGHVS and CDR2 is FQNEAQ in the germline V gene. The CDR3 consists of 15 residues. Trimming left V 6 bases short and J 2 bases short, with 17 bases between. Here the CDR3 reads CASSFLRYYPYEQYF. Written as DNA, the CDR3 is TGTGCCAGCAGTTTCCTCCGCTACTATCCCTACGAGCAGTACTTC.

This clone was detected a few times. The chain couples TRBV7-2 to TRBJ2-5; 10 nucleotides line up with TRBD2. The CDR3 is 17 amino acids. Per germline, CDR1 SGHTA and CDR2 FQGNSA. Germline trimming cut 5 bases from V and 7 bases from J; bases unmatched to any gene: 16. In DNA, the CDR3 is TGTGCCAGCAGCCCGGGGGGGAGCGGGAGGGCCTACGTGACCCAGTACTTC. Translating gives CASSPGGSGRAYVTQYF.

This clone was observed once. This chain links TRBV30 with TRBJ2-1, with TRBD2 matching over 8 bases. V trimming: 3 bases; J trimming: 4 bases; junction bases outside the gene matches: 2. The CDR3 runs 13 residues. CDR1 is GTSNPN and CDR2 is SVGIG in the germline V gene (reference sequence). This CDR3 is CAWSTSGYNEQFF. CDR3 coding DNA: TGTGCCTGGAGCACTAGCGGATACAATGAGCAGTTCTTC.

This chain links TRBV11-2 with TRBJ1-2; no clear D. V was shortened by 3 bases and J by 0 bases, with 14 bases between the two germline ends. The CDR3 loop spans 16 amino acids. In germline, CDR1 is SGHAT, CDR2 FQNNGV. The CDR3 is CASSFTPPGSNYGYTF. The CDR3 DNA sequence: TGTGCCAGCAGCTTCACCCCACCGGGTTCTAACTATGGCTACACCTTC.

As regards this clone: Other DNA sequences in the same sample also yield this CDR3. The chain uses TRBV6-1 and TRBJ1-5, with TRBD1 identical over 9 bases. This CDR3 region has 14 residues. Germline assignment: CDR1 MNHNS and CDR2 SASEGT. J lost 3 bases, V lost 5 bases, and 2 bases had no gene match. CDR3 in amino acids: CASSRDRDNQPQHF. The CDR3 DNA is TGTGCCAGCAGTAGGGACAGGGACAATCAGCCCCAGCATTTT.

The DNA of the CDR3 is TGTGCCAGCAGTGAATATTTAGGGGTTGGGGAGACCCAGTACTTC. Residues: CASSEYLGVGETQYF. The chain joins TRBV25-1 to TRBJ2-5, with a weak D call TRBD1 (5 bases). The CDR3 contains 15 residues. In germline, CDR1 is MGHDK, CDR2 SYGVNS. V lost 0 bases to trimming and J lost 5 bases, with 13 bases between them.

The chain joins TRBV28 to TRBJ1-4; perhaps TRBD1 as D (5 bases). CDR3 length equals 13 residues. The V gene lost 6 bases and the J gene lost 7 bases, with 12 bases spanning the gap. Per the germline V gene, CDR1 is MDHEN and CDR2 is SYDVKM. CDR3 nucleotides: TGTGCCAGCAGCAAAGGGGTAGCTGAAAAACTGTTTTTT. Translating it yields CASSKGVAEKLFF.

This clone was observed a single time. This chain connects TRBV6-5 to TRBJ2-1, with 7 bases that match TRBD1. The V gene end was trimmed by 6 bases and the J gene end by 6 bases; junction bases not matched to a gene: 11. This CDR3 contains 15 residues. Germline-derived CDR1 and CDR2 are MNHEY and SVGAGI. In nucleotides, the CDR3 is TGTGCCAGCAGCCTTTCACCGGGACAGATCAATGAGCAGTTCTTC. Residues: CASSLSPGQINEQFF.

This chain connects TRBV7-9 to TRBJ1-1; D possibly corresponds to TRBD1 (6 bases). The CDR3 consists of 12 residues. Trimming shortened V by 5 bases and J by 8 bases, and 12 bases separated the two germline ends. Looked up from germline, CDR1 is SEHNR and CDR2 is FQNEAQ (reference sequence). The CDR3 region is CASSNPGTEAFF. In DNA form, the CDR3 reads TGTGCCAGCAGCAATCCCGGGACAGAAGCTTTCTTT.

The chain employs TRBV28 and TRBJ2-5; TRBD1 might be the D (6 bases). Trimming took 6 bases from V and 1 from J, leaving 12 bases between them. Germline CDR1 is MDHEN and CDR2 is SYDVKM. This CDR3 contains 14 residues. CDR3 in DNA: TGTGCCAGCAGCCCGGGACAACTCCAAGAGACCCAGTACTTC. It is translated as CASSPGQLQETQYF.

This clone showed up just once. Other nucleotide sequences in the sample specify the same CDR3. This chain links TRBV6-1 with TRBJ1-1; maybe TRBD1 (6 bases). The CDR3 contains 13 residues. From germline, CDR1 is MNHNS and CDR2 SASEGT. The ends were cut back, 8 bases at V and 1 base at J, with 11 bases in the middle. CDR3 DNA: TGTGCCAGCTCCGGGACACCGAACACTGAAGCTTTCTTT. It translates to CASSGTPNTEAFF.

This clone appeared a few times. A much more abundant neighbour one base away suggests this may be a read error. The same CDR3 arises from other DNA sequences in this sample as well. This sequence joins TRBV2 and TRBJ1-1, with D possibly being TRBD1 (6 bases). There are 13 residues in the CDR3. V lost 6 bases, J lost 0 bases, and 8 bases lay in between. Germline CDR1 reads SNHLY; CDR2 reads FYNNEI. The CDR3 region is CASSGQLNTEAFF. In DNA form, the CDR3 reads TGTGCCAGCAGCGGACAGTTGAACACTGAAGCTTTCTTT.